There are many counts of the clone carrying this T cell receptor (beta chain). Antigen: not known. This sample was taken from a study of regulatory T cells in long-lasting Graves disease. Study observations and caveats: Study was limited to peripheral blood, excluding thyroid tissue.

Relying on iRepertoire HTBI primers and Arm-PCR of CDR3 regions, the team built TCR beta libraries. Authors' data handling: Identified segments across samples numbered fewer than 80 TRBV and over eleven TRBJ. Via MiXCR, TCRdb re-called the multiplex PCR reads, giving one row per CDR3 protein. TCRdb, not the authors, supplied the V and J calls. The repertoire has 350,000 to 400,000 distinct CDR3 sequences, roughly 17% of them found once; the top ten carry around 20%. Germline lookup yields CDR1 LGHDT and CDR2 YNNKEL (reference sequence). The CDR3 consists of 18 residues. The trim removed 1 base at V and 1 base at J, leaving 6 bases unmatched. Time point noted: newly diagnosed GD, antithyroid drugs for less than 3 months. From PBMCs, RNA was extracted and then used to make the TCR library. This same sample was also taken into another study, of T cells in Graves' hyperthyroidism and ophthalmopathy. This second study notes: The study enrolled patients aged 18 to 65 with newly diagnosed hyperthyroidism of under 2 months' duration.

The sample here was peripheral blood mononuclear cells (PBMCs), taken at new diagnosis, from a patient treated with antithyroid drugs. This clonotype originated in a woman younger than 30 with Graves disease. This chain links TRBV3-1 with TRBJ2-3, with 12 bases that match TRBD2. CDR3: CASSQATSGGPGTDTQYF. CDR3 DNA sequence: TGTGCCAGCAGCCAAGCGACTAGCGGGGGCCCCGGCACAGATACGCAGTATTTT.